The rows below give T cell receptor beta chains drawn from one sample of a study of OX40 agonist ivuxolimab in advanced cancers. Method: immunoSEQ multiplex PCR; TCRdb's copy keeps in-frame clones and lacks some. Altogether nearly 80,000 clones are present, approximately 85% being singletons, with the ten largest covering over 3%. This specimen was CD4+ or CD8+ T cells sorted from blood, taken in a trial of the OX40 agonist ivuxolimab. The receptors derive from an adult with an advanced solid tumor such as melanoma, head and neck, liver or kidney cancer. The CDR3 runs from the conserved cysteine through the conserved F or W. A D gene is named only where the DNA matches it firmly. Only part of the rows carry a size: once, few, many, or a class if the clone is expanded.

abundance: NA; d_gene: NA; v_gene: TRBV5-1; j_gene: TRBJ2-5; CDR3nt: TGCGCCAGCAGCTATACGACAGGCCACCAAGAGACCCAGTACTTC; CDR3aa: CASSYTTGHQETQYF
abundance: NA; d_gene: NA; v_gene: TRBV27; j_gene: TRBJ2-1; CDR3nt: TGTGCCAGCAGGCTAGAAGGGCTAGTCGGTTTGGATGAGCAGTTCTTC; CDR3aa: CASRLEGLVGLDEQFF
abundance: NA; d_gene: TRBD2; v_gene: TRBV19; j_gene: TRBJ2-5; CDR3nt: TGTGCCAGTAGTATGTTCCAGCGGGAGGGGGTTGAGACCCAGTACTTC; CDR3aa: CASSMFQREGVETQYF
abundance: NA; d_gene: TRBD2; v_gene: TRBV6-5; j_gene: TRBJ2-7; CDR3nt: TGTGCCAGCAGTAACCTAGCGGGAGCGGGGGAGCAGTACTTC; CDR3aa: CASSNLAGAGEQYF
abundance: few; d_gene: NA; v_gene: TRBV25-1; j_gene: TRBJ2-1; CDR3nt: TGTGCCAGCAGTGAATACAATGAGCAGTTCTTC; CDR3aa: CASSEYNEQFF
abundance: NA; d_gene: TRBD1; v_gene: TRBV10-3; j_gene: TRBJ1-2; CDR3nt: TGTGCCATCAGCTCCGGGACAGCAAACTATGGCTACACCTTC; CDR3aa: CAISSGTANYGYTF
abundance: NA; d_gene: TRBD1; v_gene: TRBV18; j_gene: TRBJ2-7; CDR3nt: TGTGCCAGCTCCCCCGGGACAGCCTCCTACGAGCAGTACTTC; CDR3aa: CASSPGTASYEQYF
abundance: NA; d_gene: TRBD2; v_gene: TRBV6-6; j_gene: TRBJ2-1; CDR3nt: TGTGCCAGCCTTACGGGAGGGGCCTACAATGAGCAGTTCTTC; CDR3aa: CASLTGGAYNEQFF
abundance: NA; d_gene: TRBD1; v_gene: TRBV4-1; j_gene: TRBJ1-1; CDR3nt: TGCGCCAGCAGCCACGGGTGGCAGGGGGCGGTGGACACTGAAGCTTTCTTT; CDR3aa: CASSHGWQGAVDTEAFF
abundance: NA; d_gene: NA; v_gene: TRBV7-9; j_gene: TRBJ2-1; CDR3nt: TGTGCCAGCAGCACTCCCCGGACATTTATCGATGAGCAGTTCTTC; CDR3aa: CASSTPRTFIDEQFF
abundance: NA; d_gene: TRBD1; v_gene: TRBV15; j_gene: TRBJ2-2; CDR3nt: TGTGCCACCAGAAGGGACAGGGCTAACACCGGGGAGCTGTTTTTT; CDR3aa: CATRRDRANTGELFF
abundance: NA; d_gene: NA; v_gene: TRBV5-6; j_gene: TRBJ2-3; CDR3nt: TGTGCCAGCAGCGCCCTTTCAGCAACAAGCACAGATACGCAGTATTTT; CDR3aa: CASSALSATSTDTQYF
abundance: NA; d_gene: TRBD2; v_gene: TRBV10-3; j_gene: TRBJ2-7; CDR3nt: TGTGCCACCTCCCCGACTAGCGGCTACGAGCAGTACTTC; CDR3aa: CATSPTSGYEQYF
abundance: NA; d_gene: NA; v_gene: TRBV4-1; j_gene: TRBJ2-1; CDR3nt: TGCGCCAGCAGCCAAGGTTCCCGGGGTTTAAACGAGCAGTTCTTC; CDR3aa: CASSQGSRGLNEQFF
abundance: NA; d_gene: NA; v_gene: TRBV4-3; j_gene: TRBJ2-7; CDR3nt: TGCGCCAGCAGCCAAGATGGCGGATCCTACGAGCAGTACTTC; CDR3aa: CASSQDGGSYEQYF
abundance: NA; d_gene: NA; v_gene: TRBV2; j_gene: TRBJ1-1; CDR3nt: TGTGCCAGTCAGATGGGGGGGGCTGATACTGAAGCTTTCTTT; CDR3aa: CASQMGGADTEAFF
abundance: NA; d_gene: NA; v_gene: TRBV2; j_gene: TRBJ2-3; CDR3nt: TGTGCCAGCAGTGAAGGTGGAGATACGCAGTATTTT; CDR3aa: CASSEGGDTQYF
abundance: NA; d_gene: NA; v_gene: TRBV5-6; j_gene: TRBJ2-7; CDR3nt: TGTGCCAGCAGCTCACTCGCAGAGGTTAGTCTCTTGTACGAGCAGTACTTC; CDR3aa: CASSSLAEVSLLYEQYF
abundance: NA; d_gene: TRBD2; v_gene: TRBV19; j_gene: TRBJ2-7; CDR3nt: TGTGCCAGTAGTGTAGCGGGAGGATCCTACGAGCAGTACTTC; CDR3aa: CASSVAGGSYEQYF
abundance: NA; d_gene: NA; v_gene: TRBV7-9; j_gene: TRBJ1-4; CDR3nt: TGTGCCAGCAGCCGAAGGGGTGGCATAACTAATGAAAAACTGTTTTTT; CDR3aa: CASSRRGGITNEKLFF
abundance: few; d_gene: NA; v_gene: TRBV28; j_gene: TRBJ1-5; CDR3nt: TGTGCCAGCAGTTTAGTGGGCGGGGCCCGCAATCAGCCCCAGCATTTT; CDR3aa: CASSLVGGARNQPQHF
abundance: NA; d_gene: TRBD2; v_gene: TRBV11-1; j_gene: TRBJ2-1; CDR3nt: TGTGCCAGCAGCTCTAGCGGGAACTCCTACAATGAGCAGTTCTTC; CDR3aa: CASSSSGNSYNEQFF
abundance: NA; d_gene: NA; v_gene: TRBV10-2; j_gene: TRBJ2-1; CDR3nt: TGCGCCAGCAGTGAGGAAATACGCGGGATTCGGTACAATGAGCAGTTCTTC; CDR3aa: CASSEEIRGIRYNEQFF